This T cell receptor beta chain derives from a study of preoperative IRX-2 immunotherapy in early breast cancer. Treatment reported: preoperative locoregional IRX-2 cytokine immunotherapy. Patients received preoperative, locoregional IRX-2 cytokine immunotherapy in a phase Ib study. Sequenced by immunoSEQ multiplex PCR; TCRdb stores in-frame clones only, minus some. The sample comprises approximately 44,000 clones, over 85% of which are singletons, and 1.6% rests with the top ten. V gave up 2 bases and J gave up 1 base, with 12 bases separating them. CDR3 size: 15 residues. The germline V gene has CDR1 SGHTS and CDR2 YDEGEE.

The sample in question was tumor tissue, obtained after IRX-2 immunotherapy. The chain is built from TRBV5-8 and TRBJ1-1; tentatively, D is TRBD1 (5 bases). This clonotype originated in a human donor with breast cancer. This CDR3 reads CASSLRIGQNTEAFF. In nucleotides, the CDR3 is TGTGCCAGCAGCTTAAGAATTGGACAGAACACTGAAGCTTTCTTT.